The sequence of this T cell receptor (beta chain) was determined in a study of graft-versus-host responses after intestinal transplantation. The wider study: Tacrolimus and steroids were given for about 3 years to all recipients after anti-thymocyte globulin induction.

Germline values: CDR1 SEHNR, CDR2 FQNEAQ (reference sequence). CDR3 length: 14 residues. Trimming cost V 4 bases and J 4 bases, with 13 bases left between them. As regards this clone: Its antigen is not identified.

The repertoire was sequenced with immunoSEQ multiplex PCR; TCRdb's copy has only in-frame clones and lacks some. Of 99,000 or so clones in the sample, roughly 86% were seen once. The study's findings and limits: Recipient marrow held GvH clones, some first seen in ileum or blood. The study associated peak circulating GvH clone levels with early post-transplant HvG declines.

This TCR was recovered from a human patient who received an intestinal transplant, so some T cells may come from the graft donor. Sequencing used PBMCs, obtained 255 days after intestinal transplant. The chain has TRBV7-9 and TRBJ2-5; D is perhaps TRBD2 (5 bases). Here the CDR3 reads CASSSALVSETQYF. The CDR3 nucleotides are TGTGCCAGCAGCTCGGCACTAGTCTCAGAGACCCAGTACTTC. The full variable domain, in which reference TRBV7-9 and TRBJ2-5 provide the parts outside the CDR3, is DTGVSQNPRHKITKRGQNVTFRCDPISEHNRLYWYRQTLGQGPEFLTYFQNEAQLEKSRLLSDRFSAERPKGSFSTLEIQRTEQGDSAMYLCASSSALVSETQYFGPGTRLLVL.